This entry lists 15 T cell receptor beta chains sequenced from one sample in a study of CD8 T cells in ankylosing spondylitis. Each CDR3 protein is one row after TCRdb ran MiXCR on the 5' RACE reads. The data contain about 150,000 distinct CDR3 sequences, roughly a third of them seen just once; the ten biggest clones take up 4.5% to 6%. The sequenced sample consisted of synovial fluid, either unsorted or a sorted T cell fraction (not recorded which). These receptors were obtained from a male donor with ankylosing spondylitis.

This clonotype was seen only a few times. The chain recombines TRBV5-1 with TRBJ2-3, with TRBD1 matching 8 bases. Germline V CDR1 and CDR2: SGHRS, YFSETQ. CDR3 length: 17 amino acids. V was clipped by 1 base and J by 5 bases; unmatched bases: 12. The CDR3 spells CASSLRSSGGLEDTQYF. In DNA, the CDR3 is TGCGCCAGCAGCTTGCGGTCGTCAGGGGGCCTCGAAGATACGCAGTATTTT.

The gene calls are TRBV5-1 and TRBJ2-7, with D possibly matching TRBD1 (5 bases). This CDR3 contains 15 residues. V lost 0 bases, J lost 3 bases, and 13 bases lay in between. Germline V gives CDR1 SGHRS, CDR2 YFSETQ. The CDR3 sequence is CASSLASRVGYEQYF. In DNA, the CDR3 is TGCGCCAGCAGCTTGGCCAGCAGGGTTGGCTACGAGCAGTACTTC.

This chain uses TRBV7-2 with TRBJ2-3; 9 bases agree with TRBD2. There are 16 residues in the CDR3. CDR1 is SGHTA, CDR2 FQGNSA, per germline. Trimming removed 5 bases from V and 1 base from J; junction bases left unmatched: 7. CDR3 in amino acids: CASSTYAGGGTDTQYF. The CDR3, as DNA: TGTGCCAGCAGCACATACGCGGGAGGGGGCACAGATACGCAGTATTTT.

The gene calls are TRBV30 and TRBJ1-3; no definite D call. Per the germline V gene, CDR1 is GTSNPN and CDR2 is SVGIG (reference sequence). Trimming removed 5 bases from V and 3 bases from J, with 14 bases in between. CDR3 size: 14 residues. Here the CDR3 reads CAWSPWEFGNTIYF. CDR3 DNA: TGTGCCTGGTCACCCTGGGAGTTTGGAAACACCATATATTTT.

The chain links TRBV20-1 to TRBJ1-4, with 7 bases lining up with TRBD1. The V segment lost 3 bases and the J segment 13 bases; nucleotides outside the gene matches: 11. This CDR3 comprises 13 residues. CDR1 is DFQATT, CDR2 SNEGSKA, per germline (reference sequence). The CDR3 is CSASGQAEGVLFF. CDR3 DNA: TGCAGTGCTAGCGGACAGGCGGAGGGGGTACTGTTTTTT.

A few counts support this clonotype. This sequence joins TRBV6-5 and TRBJ2-1; weak D call: TRBD2 (6 bases). The germline CDR1 and CDR2 sequences are MNHEY and SVGAGI. The V gene lost 4 bases and the J gene lost 3 bases, with 16 bases spanning the gap. The CDR3 totals 16 residues. As DNA, the CDR3 is TGTGCCAGCAGTTCCCCCGGGACTTCCATCTACAATGAGCAGTTCTTC. It is translated as CASSSPGTSIYNEQFF.

The chain recombines TRBV3-1 with TRBJ2-1; TRBD2 matches at 12 bases. Looked up from germline, CDR1 is LGHDT and CDR2 is YNNKEL (reference sequence). This CDR3 spans 16 amino acids. The junction had 7 bases not matched to a gene; V was cut back by 4 bases and J by 6 bases. This chain's CDR3 is CASSLPLAGGRNEQFF. The CDR3 region has the DNA TGTGCCAGCAGCCTGCCCCTAGCGGGAGGGCGCAATGAGCAGTTCTTC.

This clonotype was counted at least ten times. V is TRBV27 and J is TRBJ2-4; 11 nucleotides align to TRBD1. The trim removed 6 bases at V and 4 bases at J, leaving 5 bases unmatched. CDR3 length equals 15 residues. Germline V gene lookup returns CDR1 MNHEY and CDR2 SMNVEV (reference sequence). The CDR3, as DNA: TGTGCCAGCAGCCCCGGGACAGGGGGGAAAAACATTCAGTACTTC. This gives the protein CASSPGTGGKNIQYF.

V gene TRBV6-1 combines with J gene TRBJ2-1; maybe TRBD2 (6 bases). The CDR3 spans 16 residues. The germline CDR1 and CDR2 sequences are MNHNS and SASEGT. Trimming took off 6 bases at V and 2 bases at J, with 17 bases between the two ends. The DNA of the CDR3 is TGTGCCAGCAGCTCCTATTGGGGGGTCCCCTACAATGAGCAGTTCTTC. It is translated as CASSSYWGVPYNEQFF.

The rearrangement links TRBV11-1 to TRBJ2-7; D remains unclear. Trimming removed 5 bases from V and 3 bases from J, with 5 bases in between. Germline lookup yields CDR1 SGHAT and CDR2 FQDESV (reference sequence). This CDR3 region has 11 residues. CDR3 loop: CASSNYYEQYF. The CDR3, as DNA: TGTGCCAGCAGCAATTACTACGAGCAGTACTTC.

In this sample, this clonotype turned up many times. This chain links TRBV20-1 with TRBJ1-5; weak D call: TRBD1 (5 bases). Germline V gives CDR1 DFQATT, CDR2 SNEGSKA (reference sequence). There are 16 residues in the CDR3. V lost 3 bases, J lost 1 base, and 16 bases lay in between. In nucleotides, the CDR3 is TGCAGTGCTAGTTGGTCCAAAGGGGACAGCAATCAGCCCCAGCATTTT. Residues: CSASWSKGDSNQPQHF.

This clonotype has more than one count but fewer than ten. The rearrangement joins TRBV10-1 to TRBJ2-1; 13 bases are a match to TRBD2. The germline V gene encodes CDR1 WNHNN and CDR2 SYGVQD (reference sequence). J was trimmed by 5 bases and V by 5 bases; bases with no gene match: 6. This CDR3 contains 16 residues. CDR3 in DNA: TGCGCCAGCAGTCCGTGGACTAGCGGGGGAAACAATGAGCAGTTCTTC. Amino acids: CASSPWTSGGNNEQFF.

This clonotype came up many times. The chain links TRBV28 to TRBJ2-4; 7 nucleotides match TRBD1. This CDR3 spans 16 amino acids. V dropped 7 bases and J dropped 1; count of bases not matched to a gene: 10. CDR1 and CDR2 from the germline V gene are MDHEN and SYDVKM. CDR3 amino acids: CASNQGDGWAKNIQYF. DNA of the CDR3: TGTGCCAGCAATCAGGGGGATGGATGGGCCAAAAACATTCAGTACTTC.

This clonotype showed up many times. The genes are TRBV29-1 and TRBJ2-5; D may be TRBD1 (6 bases). V lost 3 bases to trimming and J lost 4 bases, with 12 bases between them. The CDR3 is 13 residues long. Germline V gene sequence: CDR1 SQVTM, CDR2 ANQGSEA. CDR3 sequence reads: CSVDNRVGETQYF. The CDR3 DNA is TGCAGCGTTGATAACAGGGTGGGAGAGACCCAGTACTTC.

This clonotype came up many times. The CDR3 DNA sequence: TGTGCCAGCAGCTCGACGGCGATCACAGATACGCAGTATTTT. Amino acid sequence: CASSSTAITDTQYF. This chain uses TRBV11-3 with TRBJ2-3; D remains ambiguous. Trimming pared 4 bases from V and 2 bases from J, leaving 10 bases between. Germline CDR1 and CDR2: SGHNT and YENEEA. The CDR3 totals 14 residues.